Each of the 9 T cell receptor beta chains below was sequenced from the same sample in a study of T cells in localized non-small cell lung cancer. Here immunoSEQ multiplex PCR was the method, and the copy in TCRdb shows in-frame clones only, minus some. The sample contains roughly 27,000 clones, around 93% of which appear only once. Sequencing used peripheral blood mononuclear cells, obtained before any cancer treatment. Receptor source: a woman aged 35-75 years with stage III lung adenocarcinoma.

The V and J genes are TRBV5-1 and TRBJ2-3; TRBD2 matches at 12 bases. V lost 2 bases to trimming and J lost 4 bases; unmatched junction nucleotides: 5. CDR3 length equals 16 residues. Germline values: CDR1 SGHRS, CDR2 YFSETQ. Here the CDR3 DNA reads TGCGCCAGCAGCTTCCGGACTAGCGGGGAGGCAGATACGCAGTATTTT. It codes for CASSFRTSGEADTQYF.

The chain joins TRBV19 to TRBJ2-7; 9 nucleotides align to TRBD2. Germline CDR1 is LNHDA and CDR2 is SQIVND (reference sequence). Germline trimming cut 7 bases from V and 2 bases from J; bases unmatched to any gene: 9. The CDR3 consists of 15 residues. CDR3 DNA sequence: TGTGCCAGTAATGTAGGACTAGCGCCTACCTACGAGCAGTACTTC. This encodes CASNVGLAPTYEQYF.

The rearrangement uses TRBV6-5 and TRBJ1-2, with D unclear. Trimming shortened V by 7 bases and J by 4 bases, and 7 bases separated the two germline ends. The CDR3 sequence is 11 residues long. Germline V gene sequence: CDR1 MNHEY, CDR2 SVGAGI. CDR3 bases: TGTGCCAGCATTCACAGCTATGGCTACACCTTC. Encoded protein: CASIHSYGYTF.

This sequence joins TRBV29-1 and TRBJ1-1; D might be TRBD1 (6 bases). The length of the CDR3 is 13 residues. Germline assignment: CDR1 SQVTM and CDR2 ANQGSEA. V was clipped by 6 bases and J by 1 base, with 12 bases between them. This CDR3 reads CSVNREENTEAFF. CDR3 DNA sequence: TGCAGCGTCAACAGGGAAGAGAACACTGAAGCTTTCTTT.

Details on this clone: This sample also contains other DNA sequences that code for the same CDR3. The chain is built from TRBV28 and TRBJ2-7, with 7 bases fitting TRBD2. J was trimmed by 3 bases and V by 3 bases; bases with no gene match: 5. The CDR3 sequence is 14 residues long. Germline-derived CDR1 and CDR2 are MDHEN and SYDVKM. The CDR3, as DNA: TGTGCCAGCAGTTTGGGCGGGAGTTTCTACGAGCAGTACTTC. Residues: CASSLGGSFYEQYF. Full variable domain (rest looked up from reference TRBV28 and TRBJ2-7): DVKVTQSSRYLVKRTGEKVFLECVQDMDHENMFWYRQDPGLGLRLIYFSYDVKMKEKGDIPEGYSVSREKKERFSLILESASTNQTSMYLCASSLGGSFYEQYFGPGTRLTVT.

The chain joins TRBV4-1 to TRBJ1-3, with TRBD1 matching over 7 bases. Germline values: CDR1 MGHRA, CDR2 YSYEKL. V lost 3 bases, J lost 1 base, and 3 bases stayed unmatched. CDR3 length: 15 residues. This chain's CDR3 is CASSHTGASGNTIYF. The CDR3 region has the DNA TGCGCCAGCAGCCATACAGGGGCTTCTGGAAACACCATATATTTT.

CDR3 sequence (DNA): TGTGCCAGCACCTCGACGAGGGGGGGACTGTTTTTT. Its translation is CASTSTRGGLFF. The chain carries TRBV7-9 and TRBJ1-4; a weak D match, TRBD1 (6 bases). This CDR3 is built from 12 residues. Trimming removed 7 bases at V and 13 bases at J, with 16 bases between. Per germline, CDR1 SEHNR and CDR2 FQNEAQ (reference sequence). The full variable domain, its missing parts supplied by reference TRBV7-9 and TRBJ1-4, is DTGVSQNPRHKITKRGQNVTFRCDPISEHNRLYWYRQTLGQGPEFLTYFQNEAQLEKSRLLSDRFSAERPKGSFSTLEIQRTEQGDSAMYLCASTSTRGGLFFGSGTQLSVL.

The V and J genes are TRBV7-9 and TRBJ2-1; TRBD2 might be the D (6 bases). V was pared by 5 bases and J by 0 bases, with 14 bases between. Germline V CDR1 and CDR2: SEHNR, FQNEAQ (reference sequence). This CDR3 has 16 amino acids. For the CDR3, the DNA is TGTGCCAGCAGCCATTTAGCGGCGAGCTCCTACAATGAGCAGTTCTTC. Encoded protein: CASSHLAASSYNEQFF.

CDR3 coding DNA: TGTGCCAGCAGCCAAGATGTCGGGACTAACTACAATGAGCAGTTCTTC. Its translation: CASSQDVGTNYNEQFF. The chain employs TRBV14 and TRBJ2-1, with 7 bases aligning to TRBD2. J was trimmed by 3 bases and V by 0 bases; bases with no gene match: 5. The germline CDR1 and CDR2 sequences are SGHDN and FVKESK. The CDR3 length is 16 residues.